The 27 T cell receptor beta chains below come from one sample, sequenced in a study of naive and memory T cell subsets. Two oligonucleotides, mixed equimolar, formed the beta constant-region primer covering TRBC1 and TRBC2. TCRdb itself ran the UMI-ligation and nested PCR reads through MiXCR, one entry per CDR3 protein. The data contain 70,000 to 95,000 distinct CDR3 sequences, roughly 7.3% of them singletons. The sequenced sample was central memory CD4+ T cells from blood. The receptors were gathered from a human donor in good health.

This clonotype occurred a few times. The chain carries TRBV6-2 or TRBV6-3 and TRBJ2-3; TRBD2 matches 11 bases. Germline V gene data show CDR1 as MNHEY and CDR2 as SVGEGT. V lost 5 bases and J lost 7; bases outside the gene matches: 8. The CDR3 totals 15 residues. CDR3 residues: CASSQLAGDLNTQYF. CDR3 bases: TGTGCCAGCAGTCAACTAGCGGGGGACTTGAATACGCAGTATTTT.

J is TRBJ2-1 and V is TRBV6-1, with TRBD2 identical over 11 bases. Germline V gives CDR1 MNHNS, CDR2 SASEGT. V lost 4 bases and J lost 6; bases outside the gene matches: 23. The CDR3 length is 21 residues. This CDR3 is CASSAIWTGLIAGGPGNEQFF. The CDR3 bases are TGTGCCAGCAGTGCAATATGGACAGGGTTGATAGCGGGAGGGCCAGGCAATGAGCAGTTCTTC.

This clonotype came up many times. The chain has TRBV6-6 and TRBJ1-2; D uncertain. The CDR3 sequence is 14 residues long. CDR1 and CDR2 (germline): MNHNY, SVGAGI (reference sequence). Trimming took 6 bases from V and 4 from J, leaving 15 bases between them. CDR3 nucleotide sequence: TGTGCCAGCAGCTTACTAACAGAGGGCTATGGCTACACCTTC. Translated: CASSLLTEGYGYTF.

Ten or more counts support this clonotype. The chain carries TRBV6-2 or TRBV6-3 and TRBJ2-6; 9 bases are shared with TRBD1. V lost 6 bases to trimming and J lost 0 bases; unmatched junction nucleotides: 6. The CDR3 loop spans 17 amino acids. Germline CDR1 and CDR2: MNHEY and SVGEGT. Here the CDR3 DNA reads TGTGCCAGCAGGAGGGGACAGGGTTCCTCTGGGGCCAACGTCCTGACTTTC. Translated, it gives CASRRGQGSSGANVLTF.

The rearrangement links TRBV20-1 to TRBJ2-1; weak D call: TRBD2 (6 bases). This CDR3 has 12 amino acids. Trimming removed 6 bases at V and 9 bases at J, with 15 bases between. Germline CDR1 DFQATT, CDR2 SNEGSKA (reference sequence). CDR3: CSAQRAGIEQFF. As DNA, the CDR3 is TGCAGTGCCCAGCGGGCGGGAATTGAGCAGTTCTTC.

This clonotype was observed at least ten times. In DNA form, the CDR3 reads TGTGCCAGCAGCCAAGGGGGGACGGGTAAAACTGAAGCTTTCTTT. Residues: CASSQGGTGKTEAFF. The chain employs TRBV4-2 and TRBJ1-1, with D tentatively TRBD1 (5 bases). CDR3 size: 15 residues. V gave up 1 base and J gave up 5 bases, with 14 bases separating them. Per the germline V gene, CDR1 is LGHNA and CDR2 is YNFKEQ.

Concerning this clonotype itself: A read error is likely, as this CDR3 ends without the conserved phenylalanine or tryptophan. The rearrangement links TRBV9 to TRBJ2-1, with D tentatively TRBD1 (5 bases). The V gene lost 0 bases and the J gene lost 8 bases, with 12 bases spanning the gap. Germline V gives CDR1 SGDLS, CDR2 YYNGEE. This CDR3 has 14 residues. CDR3 amino acids: CASSVARDGYEQFS. In nucleotides, the CDR3 is TGTGCCAGCAGCGTAGCCAGGGATGGCTATGAGCAGTTCTCC.

J is TRBJ1-3 and V is TRBV15; D is possibly TRBD1 (5 bases). CDR3 length: 17 amino acids. The V and J ends lost 0 bases and 0 bases respectively, with 12 bases between them. CDR1 LNHNV and CDR2 YYDKDF come from the germline V gene (reference sequence). The CDR3 spells CATSRDLTADSGNTIYF. The CDR3 DNA reads as TGTGCCACCAGCAGAGACCTGACAGCCGACTCTGGAAACACCATATATTTT.

This clonotype was seen ten or more times. The chain recombines TRBV28 with TRBJ1-1, with TRBD1 identical over 8 bases. Germline V gene data show CDR1 as MDHEN and CDR2 as SYDVKM. Germline trimming cut 9 bases from V and 5 bases from J; bases unmatched to any gene: 14. This CDR3 has 15 amino acids. The CDR3 nucleotides read TGTGCCAGTTTATGGAGACAGGGGTCGGGGACTGAAGCTTTCTTT. The encoded protein is CASLWRQGSGTEAFF.

This clonotype was picked up a small number of times. This chain connects TRBV12-3 or TRBV12-4 to TRBJ1-2; 9 bases fit TRBD1. The V gene end was trimmed by 7 bases and the J gene end by 7 bases; junction bases not matched to a gene: 13. The CDR3 covers 15 residues. The DNA of the CDR3 is TGTGCCAGCACCGCCCGGGCGGGACAGGGAGCTGGCTACACCTTC. Its protein product is CASTARAGQGAGYTF.

The chain joins TRBV20-1 to TRBJ2-2; D perhaps matches TRBD2 (6 bases). The CDR3 consists of 16 residues. Deletions cut 0 bases from V and 3 bases from J, with 14 bases between. Germline-derived CDR1 and CDR2 are DFQATT and SNEGSKA (reference sequence). The CDR3 sequence is CSAREDRRGDTGELFF. The CDR3 DNA is TGCAGTGCTAGAGAGGATCGGCGCGGGGACACCGGGGAGCTGTTTTTT.

This clonotype was observed at least ten times. This chain connects TRBV7-9 to TRBJ2-3; the match to TRBD2 covers 9 bases. Germline loops: CDR1 SEHNR, CDR2 FQNEAQ (reference sequence). This CDR3 region has 14 residues. Losses at the gene ends were 6 bases for V and 7 bases for J; bases not matched to a gene: 8. This CDR3 reads CASSRSGGSYTQYF. The CDR3 DNA reads as TGTGCCAGCAGTAGGAGCGGGGGGTCGTATACGCAGTATTTT.

V is TRBV11-2 and J is TRBJ2-3; no reliable D call. Germline CDR1 and CDR2: SGHAT and FQNNGV. V was cut by 3 bases and J by 3 bases, with 13 bases left in between. The CDR3 has 15 amino acids. The CDR3 DNA follows: TGTGCCAGCAGCTTCAGTTACCTCAAGACAGATACGCAGTATTTT. It translates to CASSFSYLKTDTQYF.

This clonotype was seen many times. The genes are TRBV4-3 and TRBJ2-7; D uncertain. Germline CDR1 and CDR2: LGHNA and YSLEER. The V end lost 0 bases, the J end lost 9 bases, and 12 bases lay between the germline ends. CDR3 length equals 13 residues. The CDR3 DNA sequence: TGCGCCAGCAGCCAAGAACCCCGATGGGGGCAGTACTTC. Residues: CASSQEPRWGQYF.

This clonotype was seen at least ten times. The rearrangement joins TRBV12-3 or TRBV12-4 to TRBJ1-1; D remains ambiguous. The ends were cut back, 0 bases at V and 1 base at J, with 9 bases in the middle. This CDR3 has 15 residues. Here the CDR3 DNA reads TGTGCCAGCAGTTTAGCAAACAGACCGAACACTGAAGCTTTCTTT. Protein: CASSLANRPNTEAFF.

This clonotype was detected many times. The V gene is TRBV7-9, the J gene TRBJ1-2; D perhaps matches TRBD1 (6 bases). The CDR3 covers 13 residues. With 2 bases removed from V and 3 bases from J, the gap between germline ends came to 7 bases. CDR1 is SEHNR and CDR2 is FQNEAQ in the germline V gene (reference sequence). The chain's CDR3 is CASSLNRDYGYTF. The CDR3 DNA reads TGTGCCAGCAGCTTAAACAGGGACTATGGCTACACCTTC.

This clonotype has a count of ten or more. The chain carries TRBV5-5 and TRBJ1-5, with D perhaps matching TRBD1 (6 bases). The CDR3 sequence is 16 residues long. V lost 4 bases and J 4 bases, leaving 18 bases between the germline ends. From germline, CDR1 is SGHKS and CDR2 YYEKEE (reference sequence). DNA of the CDR3: TGTGCCAGCAGCCAAAATCCAGGGGACTTGAATCAGCCCCAGCATTTT. It is translated as CASSQNPGDLNQPQHF.

This clonotype was seen ten or more times. The CDR3 protein is CASTWGRATGELFF. In nucleotides, the CDR3 is TGTGCCAGCACCTGGGGCAGGGCGACCGGGGAGCTGTTTTTT. This chain links TRBV5-6 with TRBJ2-2; TRBD1 is a possible D gene (5 bases). V was shortened by 6 bases and J by 5 bases, with 14 bases between the two germline ends. The CDR3 sequence is 14 residues long. Germline V gene lookup returns CDR1 SGHDT and CDR2 YYEEEE.

There are a few counts of this clonotype. This rearrangement joins TRBV9 to TRBJ2-1; possible D gene TRBD1, 5 bases. The CDR3 consists of 14 residues. Germline CDR1 reads SGDLS; CDR2 reads YYNGEE. The germline V and J ends were trimmed by 5 bases and 0 bases, with 9 bases remaining between them. The CDR3, as DNA: TGTGCCAGCAGTAGGCAGGGCTCCTACAATGAGCAGTTCTTC. Its protein is CASSRQGSYNEQFF.

The chain joins TRBV6-5 to TRBJ2-3; the D gene could be TRBD1 or TRBD2 (5 bases each). Trimming took off 6 bases at V and 2 bases at J, with 12 bases between the two ends. Germline loops: CDR1 MNHEY, CDR2 SVGAGI. The CDR3 length is 14 residues. This chain's CDR3 is CASSLRDHTDTQYF. CDR3 DNA sequence: TGTGCCAGCAGCCTTCGGGACCACACAGATACGCAGTATTTT.

The DNA of the CDR3 is TGTGCCAGCTCACCAGTTCAACCCCAGGAGATCCTCGTAACTAATGAAAAACTGTTTTTT. As protein: CASSPVQPQEILVTNEKLFF. J is TRBJ1-4 and V is TRBV18; D unclear. V lost 2 bases and J lost 1, with 23 bases in between. The CDR3 contains 20 residues. Germline loops: CDR1 KGHSH, CDR2 LQKENI.

The chain has TRBV7-6 and TRBJ2-3; TRBD2 matches at 15 bases. V shed 5 bases, J shed 9 bases, and the junction held 6 bases outside the gene matches. Germline CDR1 and CDR2: SGHVS and FNYEAQ. This CDR3 is 15 amino acids long. CDR3 nucleotides: TGTGCCAGCAGCCAGGGACTAGCGGGGGGAGGCACGCAGTATTTT. Translation: CASSQGLAGGGTQYF.

In this sample, this clonotype turned up a few times. The chain couples TRBV27 to TRBJ2-7, with D perhaps assigned TRBD1 or TRBD2 (5 bases each). Germline V gene lookup returns CDR1 MNHEY and CDR2 SMNVEV (reference sequence). This CDR3 is built from 14 residues. Trimming stripped 4 bases from V and 0 bases from J, with 10 bases between. CDR3 sequence: CASSYGTDSYEQYF. Written as DNA, the CDR3 is TGTGCCAGCAGTTACGGGACGGACTCCTACGAGCAGTACTTC.

V usage is TRBV3-1 and J usage is TRBJ1-6, with 12 bases aligning to TRBD1. Germline lookup yields CDR1 LGHDT and CDR2 YNNKEL (reference sequence). The CDR3 is 13 residues long. V shed 8 bases, J shed 7 bases, and the junction held 0 bases outside the gene matches. The chain's CDR3 is CASGTGGNSPLHF. Here the CDR3 DNA reads TGTGCCAGCGGGACAGGGGGCAATTCACCCCTCCACTTT.

J is TRBJ2-7 and V is TRBV14; no reliable D call. Germline CDR1 and CDR2: SGHDN and FVKESK. This CDR3 is built from 14 residues. V shed 0 bases and J shed 5 bases, with 11 bases lying between them. The CDR3 bases are TGTGCCAGCAGCCAAGATCCACAGAGCAACGAGCAGTACTTC. Amino acid sequence: CASSQDPQSNEQYF. Complete variable domain (other parts from reference TRBV14 and TRBJ2-7): EAGVTQFPSHSVIEKGQTVTLRCDPISGHDNLYWYRRVMGKEIKFLLHFVKESKQDESGMPNNRFLAERTGGTYSTLKVQPAELEDSGVYFCASSQDPQSNEQYFGPGTRLTVT.

This clonotype was found a few times. The V gene is TRBV7-8, the J gene TRBJ2-5; no definite D call. Per germline, CDR1 SGHVS and CDR2 FQNEAQ. The CDR3 covers 10 residues. V lost 11 bases to trimming and J lost 3 bases, with 7 bases between them. In DNA form, the CDR3 reads TGTGCCGATGGGGAAGAGACCCAGTACTTC. This sequence encodes CADGEETQYF.

This clonotype came up a few times. V and J are TRBV15 and TRBJ1-2, with a weak D call TRBD1 (5 bases). The CDR3 runs to 15 residues. The ends were cut back, 1 base at V and 6 bases at J, with 15 bases in the middle. Germline V gene sequence: CDR1 LNHNV, CDR2 YYDKDF (reference sequence). In nucleotides, the CDR3 is TGTGCCACCAGCAGAGCTGCGGGGCGAGAGAATGGCTACACCTTC. Translating it yields CATSRAAGRENGYTF.